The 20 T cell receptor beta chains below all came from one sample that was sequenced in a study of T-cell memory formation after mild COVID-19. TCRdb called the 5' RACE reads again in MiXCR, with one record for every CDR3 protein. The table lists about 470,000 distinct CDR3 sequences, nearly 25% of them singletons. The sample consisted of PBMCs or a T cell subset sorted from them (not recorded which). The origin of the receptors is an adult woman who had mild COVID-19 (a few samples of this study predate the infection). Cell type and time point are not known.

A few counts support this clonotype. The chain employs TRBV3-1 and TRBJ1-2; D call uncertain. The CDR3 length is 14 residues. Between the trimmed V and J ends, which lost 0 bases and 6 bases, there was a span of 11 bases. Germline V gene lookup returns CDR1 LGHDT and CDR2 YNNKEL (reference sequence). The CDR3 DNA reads TGTGCCAGCAGCCAAGAAACCCGAACGGATGGCTACACCTTC. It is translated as CASSQETRTDGYTF.

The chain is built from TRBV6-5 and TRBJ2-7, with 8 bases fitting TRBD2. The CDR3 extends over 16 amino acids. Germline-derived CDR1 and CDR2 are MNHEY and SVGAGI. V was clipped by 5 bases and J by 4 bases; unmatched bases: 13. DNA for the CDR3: TGTGCCAGCAGTCCCACCCAGATCGGGGGGGGGTACGAGCAGTACTTC. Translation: CASSPTQIGGGYEQYF.

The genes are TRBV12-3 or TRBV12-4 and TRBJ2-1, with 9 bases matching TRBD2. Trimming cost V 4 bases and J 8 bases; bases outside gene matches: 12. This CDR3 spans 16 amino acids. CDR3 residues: CASSSHSGGPQDEQFF. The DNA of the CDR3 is TGTGCCAGCAGTTCTCATAGCGGGGGACCCCAGGATGAGCAGTTCTTC.

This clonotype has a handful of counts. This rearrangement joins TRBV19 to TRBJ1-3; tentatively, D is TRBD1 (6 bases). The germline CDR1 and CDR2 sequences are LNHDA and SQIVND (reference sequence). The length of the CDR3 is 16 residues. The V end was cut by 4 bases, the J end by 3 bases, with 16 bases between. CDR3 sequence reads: CASSTGGGKDGNTIYF. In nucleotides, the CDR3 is TGTGCCAGTAGTACGGGGGGCGGGAAAGATGGAAACACCATATATTTT.

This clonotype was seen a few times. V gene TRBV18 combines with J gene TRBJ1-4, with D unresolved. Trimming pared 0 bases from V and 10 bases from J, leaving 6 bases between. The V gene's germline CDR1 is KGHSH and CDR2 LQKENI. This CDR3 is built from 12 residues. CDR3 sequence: CASSPPVGKLFF. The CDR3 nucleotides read TGTGCCAGCTCACCACCGGTGGGAAAACTGTTTTTT.

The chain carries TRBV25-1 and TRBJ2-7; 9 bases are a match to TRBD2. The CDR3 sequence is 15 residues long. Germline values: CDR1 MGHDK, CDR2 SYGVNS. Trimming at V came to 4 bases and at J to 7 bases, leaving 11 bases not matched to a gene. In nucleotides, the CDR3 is TGTGCCAGCAGTGTAGCGGGAGCCAGTCCGTGGGAGCAGTACTTC. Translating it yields CASSVAGASPWEQYF.

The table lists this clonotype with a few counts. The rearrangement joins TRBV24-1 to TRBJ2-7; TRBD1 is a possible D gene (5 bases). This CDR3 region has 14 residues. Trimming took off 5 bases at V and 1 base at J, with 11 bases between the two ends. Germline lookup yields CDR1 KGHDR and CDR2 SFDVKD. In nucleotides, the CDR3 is TGTGCCACCAGTGGTTCAGGGTTATCCTACGAGCAGTACTTC. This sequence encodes CATSGSGLSYEQYF.

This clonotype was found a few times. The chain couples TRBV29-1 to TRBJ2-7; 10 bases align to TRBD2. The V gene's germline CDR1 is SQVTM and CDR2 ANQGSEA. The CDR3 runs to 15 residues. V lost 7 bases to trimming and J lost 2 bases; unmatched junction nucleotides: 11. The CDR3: CSALTALAGAYEQYF. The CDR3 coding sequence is TGCAGCGCTTTGACGGCTCTAGCGGGGGCCTACGAGCAGTACTTC.

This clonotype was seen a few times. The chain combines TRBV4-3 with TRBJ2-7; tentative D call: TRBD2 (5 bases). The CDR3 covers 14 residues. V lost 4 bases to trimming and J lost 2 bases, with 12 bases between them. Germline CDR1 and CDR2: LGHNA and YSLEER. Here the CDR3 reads CASSRGVGTYEQYF. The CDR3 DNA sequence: TGCGCCAGCAGCCGGGGAGTAGGTACCTACGAGCAGTACTTC.

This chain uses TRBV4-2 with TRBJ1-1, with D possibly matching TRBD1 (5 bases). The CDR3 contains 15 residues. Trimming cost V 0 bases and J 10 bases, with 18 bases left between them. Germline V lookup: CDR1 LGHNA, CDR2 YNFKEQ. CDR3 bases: TGTGCCAGCAGCCAAGATGAGAGGGGCCCCCTGGGAGCTTTCTTT. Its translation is CASSQDERGPLGAFF.

CDR3 loop: CASSFRTGRAEQYF. DNA for the CDR3: TGTGCCAGCAGTTTCCGGACAGGGAGGGCCGAGCAGTACTTC. The V gene is TRBV12-3 or TRBV12-4, the J gene TRBJ2-7; weak D call: TRBD1 (8 bases). Trimming removed 3 bases at V and 6 bases at J, with 15 bases between. This CDR3 contains 14 residues.

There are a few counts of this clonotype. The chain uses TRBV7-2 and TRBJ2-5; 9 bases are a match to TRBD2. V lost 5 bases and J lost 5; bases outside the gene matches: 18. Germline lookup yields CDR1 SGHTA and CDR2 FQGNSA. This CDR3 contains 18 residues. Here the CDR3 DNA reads TGTGCCAGCAGCCCTCGGGTTGGCTTGCGGGAGGGCCGGGAGACCCAGTACTTC. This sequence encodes CASSPRVGLREGRETQYF.

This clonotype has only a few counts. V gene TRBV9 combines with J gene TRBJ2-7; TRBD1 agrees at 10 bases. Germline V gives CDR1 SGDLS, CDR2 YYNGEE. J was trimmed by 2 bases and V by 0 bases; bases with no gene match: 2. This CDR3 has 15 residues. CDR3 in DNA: TGTGCCAGCAGCGTAGGGACAGGGGGACCCTACGAGCAGTACTTC. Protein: CASSVGTGGPYEQYF.

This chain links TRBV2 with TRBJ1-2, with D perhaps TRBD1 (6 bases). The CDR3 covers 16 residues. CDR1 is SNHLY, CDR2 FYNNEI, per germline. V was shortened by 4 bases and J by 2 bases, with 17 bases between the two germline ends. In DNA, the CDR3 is TGTGCCAGCAGTGGCCAGGGGCCAACAAAAAACTATGGCTACACCTTC. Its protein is CASSGQGPTKNYGYTF.

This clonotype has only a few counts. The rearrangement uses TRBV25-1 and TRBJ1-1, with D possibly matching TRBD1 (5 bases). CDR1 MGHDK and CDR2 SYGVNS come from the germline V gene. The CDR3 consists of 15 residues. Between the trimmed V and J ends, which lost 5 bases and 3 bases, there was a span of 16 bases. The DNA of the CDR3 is TGTGCCAGCAGTATCCCAGGGAGGAAGGACACTGAAGCTTTCTTT. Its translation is CASSIPGRKDTEAFF.

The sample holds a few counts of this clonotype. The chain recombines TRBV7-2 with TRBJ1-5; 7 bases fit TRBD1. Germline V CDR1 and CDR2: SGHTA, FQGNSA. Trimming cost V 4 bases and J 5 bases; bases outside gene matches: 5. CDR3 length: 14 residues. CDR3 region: CASSWGTDYQPQHF. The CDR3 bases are TGTGCCAGCAGCTGGGGGACAGATTATCAGCCCCAGCATTTT.

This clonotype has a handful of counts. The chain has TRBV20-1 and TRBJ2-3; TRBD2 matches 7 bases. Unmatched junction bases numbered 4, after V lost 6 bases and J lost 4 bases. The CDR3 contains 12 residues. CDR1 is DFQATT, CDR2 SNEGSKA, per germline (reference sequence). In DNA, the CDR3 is TGCAGTGCCGTAGCGGGCCCAGATACGCAGTATTTT. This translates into CSAVAGPDTQYF.

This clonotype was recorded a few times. CDR3 sequence: CAWETGNEKLFF. The CDR3 nucleotides read TGTGCCTGGGAGACAGGGAATGAAAAACTGTTTTTT. The V gene is TRBV30, the J gene TRBJ1-4; TRBD1 matches 7 bases. CDR1 GTSNPN and CDR2 SVGIG come from the germline V gene (reference sequence). The CDR3 is 12 residues long. V trimming: 5 bases; J trimming: 5 bases; junction bases outside the gene matches: 2.

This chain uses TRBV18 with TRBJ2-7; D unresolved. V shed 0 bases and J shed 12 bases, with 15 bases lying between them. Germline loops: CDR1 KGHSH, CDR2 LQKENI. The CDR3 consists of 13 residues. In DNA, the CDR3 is TGTGCCAGCTCACCACCCTCGGTCCGGTCGATGTACTTC. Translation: CASSPPSVRSMYF.

CDR3 coding DNA: TGTGCCAGCAGCCGGGAACCGGGACAGGGAACAGATCGCTACACCTTC. Residues: CASSREPGQGTDRYTF. The chain carries TRBV5-6 and TRBJ1-2; TRBD1 agrees at 9 bases. Trimming at V came to 4 bases and at J to 9 bases, leaving 16 bases not matched to a gene. In germline, CDR1 is SGHDT, CDR2 YYEEEE. The CDR3 runs 16 residues.